One and the same sample provided the 18 T cell receptor beta chains below, sequenced in a study of early T cells in non-severe SARS-CoV-2 infection. TCRdb fed the 5' RACE reads into MiXCR, producing one record per CDR3 protein. The data show about 68,000 distinct CDR3 sequences, 12% seen once. The sequenced material came from whole blood. The receptors derive from an adult who was a healthcare worker with PCR-confirmed SARS-CoV-2 infection or an uninfected control (not recorded which).

Concerning this clonotype: One junction end disagrees with the germline gene, perhaps due to a read error. V gene TRBV27 combines with J gene TRBJ2-2, with a tentative D call TRBD1 (5 bases). CDR3 length: 16 residues. CDR1 MNHEY and CDR2 SMNVEV come from the germline V gene (reference sequence). The CDR3 coding sequence is TGTGCCAGCGGTTTAAGACAGACGGGGAACACCGGGGAGCTGTTTTTT. It specifies CASGLRQTGNTGELFF.

This clonotype occurred many times. The V call is TRBV7-8, the J call TRBJ1-6; no firm D call. Germline V CDR1 and CDR2: SGHVS, FQNEAQ. V lost 3 bases to trimming and J lost 5 bases, with 8 bases between them. The length of the CDR3 is 14 residues. The CDR3 DNA reads TGTGCCAGCAGCTTCGCGGGGAATAATTCACCCCTCCACTTT. It specifies CASSFAGNNSPLHF.

This clonotype was seen a few times. The chain has TRBV6-1 and TRBJ1-5, with D maybe TRBD1 (6 bases). The germline V gene encodes CDR1 MNHNS and CDR2 SASEGT. V was trimmed by 6 bases and J by 0 bases, leaving 12 bases between them. CDR3 length: 15 amino acids. CDR3 region: CASRDSHTSNQPQHF. In nucleotides, the CDR3 is TGTGCCAGCAGGGACAGCCATACTAGCAATCAGCCCCAGCATTTT.

A few counts support this clonotype. The chain has TRBV11-3 and TRBJ1-3; TRBD1 might be the D (6 bases). Per germline, CDR1 SGHNT and CDR2 YENEEA. Trimming removed 6 bases at V and 0 bases at J, with 15 bases between. This CDR3 is 16 amino acids long. CDR3 bases: TGTGCCAGCAGACCCTACAGGGACGTCTCTGGAAACACCATATATTTT. Translation: CASRPYRDVSGNTIYF.

This clonotype was seen many times. This rearrangement joins TRBV19 to TRBJ1-1; a possible D gene is TRBD1 (6 bases). There are 16 residues in the CDR3. The germline V gene has CDR1 LNHDA and CDR2 SQIVND (reference sequence). The ends were cut back, 4 bases at V and 0 bases at J, with 15 bases in the middle. CDR3 sequence: CASSNREDRMNTEAFF. DNA of the CDR3: TGTGCCAGTAGTAATCGAGAGGACAGAATGAACACTGAAGCTTTCTTT.

The V call is TRBV5-5, the J call TRBJ1-1; D is uncertain. The CDR3 consists of 14 residues. The V end was cut by 0 bases, the J end by 1 base, with 7 bases between. Germline V CDR1 and CDR2: SGHKS, YYEKEE (reference sequence). CDR3 residues: CASSLESGNTEAFF. For the CDR3, the DNA is TGTGCCAGCAGCTTGGAGTCGGGGAACACTGAAGCTTTCTTT.

The chain links TRBV6-2 or TRBV6-3 to TRBJ2-1; D not resolved. Germline-derived CDR1 and CDR2 are MNHEY and SVGEGT. The CDR3 totals 15 residues. V was clipped by 0 bases and J by 6 bases, with 12 bases between them. The DNA for the CDR3 is TGTGCCAGCAGTTACTCTGTTCAGAGGAGCAATGAGCAGTTCTTC. It translates to CASSYSVQRSNEQFF.

This clonotype was seen many times. The rearrangement links TRBV2 to TRBJ1-5; no reliable D call. Trimming removed 8 bases from V and 4 bases from J, with 15 bases in between. The germline V gene encodes CDR1 SNHLY and CDR2 FYNNEI. This CDR3 is built from 14 residues. The chain's CDR3 is CASGHWPNNQPQHF. CDR3 DNA sequence: TGTGCCAGCGGTCATTGGCCTAATAATCAGCCCCAGCATTTT. Variable domain in full (rest from reference TRBV2 and TRBJ1-5): EPEVTQTPSHQVTQMGQEVILRCVPISNHLYFYWYRQILGQKVEFLVSFYNNEISEKSEIFDDQFSVERPDGSNFTLKIRSTKLEDSAMYFCASGHWPNNQPQHFGDGTRLSIL.

This clonotype was found a few times. The chain is built from TRBV30 and TRBJ1-2; tentative D call: TRBD1 (5 bases). Germline V gene sequence: CDR1 GTSNPN, CDR2 SVGIG (reference sequence). V dropped 1 base and J dropped 13 bases, with 22 bases sitting between them. This CDR3 comprises 14 residues. CDR3 coding DNA: TGTGCCTGGAGTGCGGCACCGGGACGGCCAGTTGCCACCTTC. Amino acids: CAWSAAPGRPVATF.

In this sample, this clonotype turned up many times. The chain employs TRBV5-1 and TRBJ1-4; no reliable D call. From germline, CDR1 is SGHRS and CDR2 YFSETQ. Between the trimmed V and J ends, which lost 2 bases and 3 bases, there was a span of 8 bases. This CDR3 is 14 amino acids long. CDR3 in amino acids: CASSFGDPNEKLFF. Here the CDR3 DNA reads TGCGCCAGCAGCTTTGGGGATCCTAATGAAAAACTGTTTTTT.

This clonotype was counted a few times. This chain links TRBV24-1 with TRBJ1-6; D gene unclear. Per the germline V gene, CDR1 is KGHDR and CDR2 is SFDVKD. V was trimmed by 0 bases and J by 5 bases, leaving 16 bases between them. This CDR3 region has 18 residues. The CDR3 spells CATSDLRPPSSNNSPLHF. The CDR3 DNA reads as TGTGCCACCAGTGATTTGCGTCCCCCGTCGTCTAATAATTCACCCCTCCACTTT.

This clonotype was recorded a few times. The J gene is TRBJ1-5, the V gene TRBV19; possible D gene TRBD1, 6 bases. From germline, CDR1 is LNHDA and CDR2 SQIVND (reference sequence). V lost 6 bases, J lost 3 bases, and 21 bases lay in between. CDR3 length equals 17 residues. The CDR3 is CASSPRVRGSVNQPQHF. The DNA of the CDR3 is TGTGCCAGTAGCCCTCGGGTCAGGGGCTCGGTCAATCAGCCCCAGCATTTT.

This clonotype was seen ten or more times. The chain couples TRBV3-1 to TRBJ2-7, with 10 positions matching TRBD2. This CDR3 is built from 15 residues. Trimming removed 1 base from V and 0 bases from J; junction bases left unmatched: 0. The germline V gene has CDR1 LGHDT and CDR2 YNNKEL (reference sequence). CDR3 bases: TGTGCCAGCAGCCAAGGGACTAGCGGCTCCTACGAGCAGTACTTC. As protein: CASSQGTSGSYEQYF.

This clonotype occurred many times. This chain uses TRBV14 with TRBJ1-6; no definite D call. CDR3 length: 14 amino acids. CDR1 is SGHDN, CDR2 FVKESK, per germline. With 1 base removed from V and 10 bases from J, the gap between germline ends came to 11 bases. The CDR3 DNA follows: TGTGCCAGCAGCCAAGGGCTTACAAACTCACCCCTCCACTTT. It encodes CASSQGLTNSPLHF.

The sample holds many counts of this clonotype. The chain couples TRBV6-2 or TRBV6-3 to TRBJ2-5; 12 bases are shared with TRBD2. The CDR3 sequence is 14 residues long. J gave up 5 bases and V 7 bases, and 5 bases lay outside the gene matches. Germline CDR1 MNHEY, CDR2 SVGEGT. The CDR3 nucleotides are TGTGCCAGCAATCCGGGGACTAGCGGGGAGACCCAGTACTTC. This sequence encodes CASNPGTSGETQYF.

This chain joins TRBV5-1 and TRBJ2-3, with a tentative D call TRBD2 (6 bases). Germline V CDR1 and CDR2: SGHRS, YFSETQ. Trimming took off 4 bases at V and 5 bases at J, with 14 bases between the two ends. The CDR3 is made up of 14 amino acids. CDR3 nucleotides: TGCGCCAGCAGCGCGGGAACCTACGGAGATACGCAGTATTTT. Its translation: CASSAGTYGDTQYF.

V and J are TRBV9 and TRBJ2-3, with D possibly TRBD1 on 7 matching bases. V was pared by 4 bases and J by 6 bases, with 18 bases between. The CDR3 sequence is 15 residues long. Germline loops: CDR1 SGDLS, CDR2 YYNGEE. The CDR3 nucleotides are TGTGCCAGCAGCTCCAGGGGGGCCACCATCGATACGCAGTATTTT. Translated: CASSSRGATIDTQYF.

The rearrangement joins TRBV6-7 to TRBJ1-2; D not certain. TRBV6-7 carries the ORF label, with uncertain function. Trimming pared 5 bases from V and 3 bases from J, leaving 13 bases between. The CDR3 has 14 amino acids. The CDR3 nucleotides read TGTGCCAGCAGTAAGGCGGCAGCTTACTATGGCTACACCTTC. As protein: CASSKAAAYYGYTF.